This TCR beta chain derives from a study of T cell changes during pregnancy in multiple sclerosis. The CDR3 contains 12 residues. The V and J ends lost 0 bases and 8 bases respectively, with 8 bases between them. CDR1 is SGDLS, CDR2 YYNGEE, per germline. This table comes from immunoSEQ multiplex PCR, and its TCRdb copy is limited to in-frame clones, with some not included. The sample includes roughly 52,000 clones, around 94% of them seen just once. The rearrangement uses TRBV9 and TRBJ1-1; no clear D gene. The sequences come from CD8+ T cells from peripheral blood mononuclear cells, collected in the third trimester of pregnancy. The TCR was taken from a female donor with multiple sclerosis, enrolled in a pregnancy study. The CDR3 sequence is CASSVDGEEAFF. CDR3 DNA sequence: TGTGCCAGCAGCGTAGATGGGGAGGAAGCTTTCTTT.